These 19 T cell receptor beta chains came from one sample sequenced in a study of cytomegalovirus exposure and HLA in healthy donors. A multiplex PCR was run with 60 Vbeta primers and 13 Jbeta primers. Repertoires were generated with immunoSEQ multiplex PCR, while TCRdb's copy carries only in-frame clones and drops some. The data contain about 150,000 clones, 75% to 80% of them seen just once; the ten biggest clones take up less than 2%. The sample was PBMCs. These TCRs come from a woman aged 30 to 39 in good health and CMV-seronegative.

DNA for the CDR3: TGTGCCAGCAGCCCCTGGACAGGGCCCCTTGGGAACGAGCAGTACTTC. As protein: CASSPWTGPLGNEQYF. The chain combines TRBV7-9 with TRBJ2-7; 8 bases map to TRBD1. Trimming at V came to 5 bases and at J to 5 bases, leaving 14 bases not matched to a gene. The germline V gene encodes CDR1 SEHNR and CDR2 FQNEAQ (reference sequence). The length of the CDR3 is 16 residues. Supplemented by reference TRBV7-9 and TRBJ2-7, the full variable domain reads DTGVSQNPRHKITKRGQNVTFRCDPISEHNRLYWYRQTLGQGPEFLTYFQNEAQLEKSRLLSDRFSAERPKGSFSTLEIQRTEQGDSAMYLCASSPWTGPLGNEQYFGPGTRLTVT.

This chain links TRBV6-5 with TRBJ1-6; D possibly corresponds to TRBD1 (5 bases). The CDR3 has 13 amino acids. V was clipped by 8 bases and J by 10 bases, with 15 bases between them. Germline loops: CDR1 MNHEY, CDR2 SVGAGI. The CDR3 DNA sequence: TGTGCCAGCTATAGGGACTATGGATCACCCCTCCACTTT. Translating gives CASYRDYGSPLHF.

This chain links TRBV4-1 with TRBJ1-1; D call uncertain. CDR1 is MGHRA, CDR2 YSYEKL, per germline. The V and J ends lost 1 base and 4 bases respectively, with 10 bases between them. CDR3 length equals 14 residues. The CDR3: CASSQAGLGTEAFF. In nucleotides, the CDR3 is TGCGCCAGCAGCCAAGCCGGGTTGGGCACTGAAGCTTTCTTT.

The chain is built from TRBV6-6 and TRBJ1-1, with 7 nucleotides matching TRBD1. J lost 2 bases, V lost 7 bases, and 7 bases had no gene match. CDR1 and CDR2 from the germline V gene are MNHNY and SVGAGI (reference sequence). CDR3 length: 14 amino acids. For the CDR3, the DNA is TGTGCCAGCAAACTAAAGGGGGCCAACACTGAAGCTTTCTTT. Translated: CASKLKGANTEAFF.

This chain links TRBV10-1 with TRBJ2-1; D gene unclear. The V end was cut by 3 bases, the J end by 3 bases, with 12 bases between. CDR3 length: 15 amino acids. CDR1 WNHNN and CDR2 SYGVQD come from the germline V gene (reference sequence). Here the CDR3 DNA reads TGCGCCAGCAGTGAATCCGACAACAACTACAATGAGCAGTTCTTC. As protein: CASSESDNNYNEQFF.

The CDR3 DNA is TGTGCCAGTAACAATTACTTGCGATTAGCAGGGTCAGGCACTGAAGCTTTCTTT. This sequence encodes CASNNYLRLAGSGTEAFF. This rearrangement joins TRBV19 to TRBJ1-1; D perhaps matches TRBD1 (5 bases). This CDR3 is 18 amino acids long. With 7 bases removed from V and 4 bases from J, the gap between germline ends came to 28 bases. Germline values: CDR1 LNHDA, CDR2 SQIVND (reference sequence).

V and J are TRBV4-1 and TRBJ1-2, with 7 bases that match TRBD1. Germline V gene lookup returns CDR1 MGHRA and CDR2 YSYEKL. The length of the CDR3 is 16 residues. V shed 2 bases, J shed 4 bases, and the junction held 10 bases outside the gene matches. The CDR3 DNA reads as TGCGCCAGCAGCCAAACTACAGGGGAATGGGGCTATGGCTACACCTTC. Residues: CASSQTTGEWGYGYTF.

V and J are TRBV13 and TRBJ1-3; D not certain. This CDR3 contains 14 residues. Germline V gene sequence: CDR1 PRHDT, CDR2 FYEKMQ (reference sequence). Trimming pared 1 base from V and 3 bases from J, leaving 7 bases between. The CDR3 region is CASSLDADGNTIYF. The CDR3 bases are TGTGCCAGCAGCTTAGATGCGGATGGAAACACCATATATTTT.

J is TRBJ2-1 and V is TRBV6-1; D possibly corresponds to TRBD2 (5 bases). V lost 8 bases and J 0 bases, leaving 14 bases between the germline ends. The CDR3 length is 15 residues. Germline V lookup: CDR1 MNHNS, CDR2 SASEGT. The CDR3 DNA is TGTGCCAGCTCGGCGGGCCGGAGCTCCTACAATGAGCAGTTCTTC. As protein: CASSAGRSSYNEQFF.

The chain's CDR3 is CASSYGQGGEQYF. CDR3 DNA sequence: TGTGCCAGCAGCTACGGACAGGGTGGCGAGCAGTACTTC. The chain is built from TRBV11-1 and TRBJ2-7; 8 bases are a match to TRBD1. With V trimmed by 4 bases and J by 6 bases, 5 bases remained unmatched. The CDR3 spans 13 residues. Germline CDR1 reads SGHAT; CDR2 reads FQDESV (reference sequence).

This clone was counted a few times. This sequence joins TRBV14 and TRBJ2-1; no firm D call. CDR1 is SGHDN, CDR2 FVKESK, per germline. The CDR3 runs to 13 residues. V gave up 0 bases and J gave up 12 bases, with 12 bases separating them. The CDR3 is CASSQDTTGLQFF. CDR3 in DNA: TGTGCCAGCAGCCAAGACACGACCGGGTTGCAGTTCTTC.

The chain links TRBV5-1 to TRBJ1-1, with a weak D call TRBD1 (6 bases). V lost 7 bases to trimming and J lost 0 bases, with 10 bases between them. Germline values: CDR1 SGHRS, CDR2 YFSETQ. The CDR3 extends over 13 amino acids. In DNA form, the CDR3 reads TGCGCCAGCCAGGGGAATATGAACACTGAAGCTTTCTTT. Translating gives CASQGNMNTEAFF. Together with reference TRBV5-1 and TRBJ1-1, the CDR3 gives the full variable domain: KAGVTQTPRYLIKTRGQQVTLSCSPISGHRSVSWYQQTPGQGLQFLFEYFSETQRNKGNFPGRFSGRQFSNSRSEMNVSTLELGDSALYLCASQGNMNTEAFFGQGTRLTVV.

This clone was seen only once. This chain links TRBV13 with TRBJ2-7; 7 positions match TRBD1. Germline V gene data show CDR1 as PRHDT and CDR2 as FYEKMQ (reference sequence). Trimming removed 4 bases from V and 0 bases from J; junction bases left unmatched: 6. CDR3 length equals 15 residues. CDR3 residues: CASSSVRDSSYEQYF. DNA for the CDR3: TGTGCCAGCAGCTCGGTAAGGGACAGCTCCTACGAGCAGTACTTC.

The chain couples TRBV6-5 to TRBJ1-1; 8 nucleotides align to TRBD1. Germline CDR1 is MNHEY and CDR2 is SVGAGI. The CDR3 loop spans 13 amino acids. The junction had 8 bases not matched to a gene; V was cut back by 9 bases and J by 5 bases. The CDR3 reads CASRDRGETEAFF. The CDR3 region has the DNA TGTGCCAGTCGCGACAGGGGAGAGACTGAAGCTTTCTTT.

CDR3 sequence: CASRGAGTSGSYEQYF. CDR3 bases: TGTGCCAGCAGGGGGGCCGGGACTAGCGGATCCTACGAGCAGTACTTC. V and J are TRBV14 and TRBJ2-7; the match to TRBD2 covers 11 bases. Germline loops: CDR1 SGHDN, CDR2 FVKESK. This CDR3 is 16 amino acids long. V shed 6 bases and J 1 base; nucleotides not matched to a gene: 8.

The CDR3 spells CASSLDGAGAEAFF. The CDR3 coding sequence is TGCGCCAGCAGCTTGGACGGGGCGGGGGCTGAAGCTTTCTTT. The chain recombines TRBV5-1 with TRBJ1-1, with D maybe TRBD1 (5 bases). The CDR3 runs to 14 residues. V lost 0 bases and J 6 bases, leaving 12 bases between the germline ends. Germline CDR1 SGHRS, CDR2 YFSETQ.

This chain links TRBV27 with TRBJ2-1; 8 nucleotides agree with TRBD1. V dropped 6 bases and J dropped 9; count of bases not matched to a gene: 7. Germline CDR1 and CDR2: MNHEY and SMNVEV (reference sequence). The CDR3 consists of 13 residues. The CDR3 DNA follows: TGTGCCAGCAGGGAGGCAGGGGGCTCTGAGCAGTTCTTC. It yields the protein CASREAGGSEQFF.

V gene TRBV5-1 combines with J gene TRBJ2-5; 12 positions agree with TRBD2. Germline V gives CDR1 SGHRS, CDR2 YFSETQ. The CDR3 totals 16 residues. V lost 3 bases and J lost 2; bases outside the gene matches: 5. CDR3 nucleotides: TGCGCCAGCAGCTATCGGACTAGCGGGAAACAAGAGACCCAGTACTTC. The encoded protein is CASSYRTSGKQETQYF.

This chain joins TRBV7-8 and TRBJ1-1; TRBD1 agrees at 7 bases. Trimming cost V 5 bases and J 4 bases; bases outside gene matches: 4. There are 13 residues in the CDR3. CDR1 is SGHVS and CDR2 is FQNEAQ in the germline V gene. DNA for the CDR3: TGTGCCAGCAGCCCAGGGGGGACCACTGAAGCTTTCTTT. This sequence encodes CASSPGGTTEAFF.